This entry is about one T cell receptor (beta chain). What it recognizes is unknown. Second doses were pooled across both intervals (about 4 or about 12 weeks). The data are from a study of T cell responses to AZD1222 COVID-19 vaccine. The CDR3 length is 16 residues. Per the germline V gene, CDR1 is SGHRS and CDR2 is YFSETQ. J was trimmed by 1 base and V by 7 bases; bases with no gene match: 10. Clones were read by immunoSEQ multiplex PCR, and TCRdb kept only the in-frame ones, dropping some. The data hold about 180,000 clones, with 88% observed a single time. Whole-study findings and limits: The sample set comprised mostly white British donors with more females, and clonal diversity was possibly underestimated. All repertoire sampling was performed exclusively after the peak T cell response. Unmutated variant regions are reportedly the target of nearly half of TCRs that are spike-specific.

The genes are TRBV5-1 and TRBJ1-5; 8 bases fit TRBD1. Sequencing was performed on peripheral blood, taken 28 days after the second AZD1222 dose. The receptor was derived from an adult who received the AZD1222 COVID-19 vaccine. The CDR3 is CASPTAGGRSNQPQHF. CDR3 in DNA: TGCGCCAGCCCAACAGCAGGGGGCCGGAGCAATCAGCCCCAGCATTTT.